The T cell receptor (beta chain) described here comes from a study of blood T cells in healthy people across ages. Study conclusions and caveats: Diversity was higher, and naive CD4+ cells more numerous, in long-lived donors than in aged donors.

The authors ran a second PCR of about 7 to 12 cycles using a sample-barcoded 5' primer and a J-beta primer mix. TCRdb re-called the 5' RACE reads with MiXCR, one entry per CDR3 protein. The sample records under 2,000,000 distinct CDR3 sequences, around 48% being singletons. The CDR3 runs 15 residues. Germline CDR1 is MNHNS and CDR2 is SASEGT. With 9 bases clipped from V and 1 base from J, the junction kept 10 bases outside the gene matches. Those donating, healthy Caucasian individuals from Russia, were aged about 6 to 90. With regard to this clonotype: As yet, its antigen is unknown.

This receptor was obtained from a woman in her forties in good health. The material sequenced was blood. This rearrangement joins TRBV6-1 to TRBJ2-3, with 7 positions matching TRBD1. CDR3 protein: CASTWGTGGTDTQYF. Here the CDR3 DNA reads TGTGCCAGTACGTGGGGAACAGGGGGCACAGATACGCAGTATTTT.